The clone carrying this TCR beta chain occurred once. These data originate in a study of blood T cell repertoires in COVID-19. Study-wide background: Italy, Spain and the United States were the sources of the convalescent and acute COVID-19 samples.

The method was immunoSEQ multiplex PCR; TCRdb's version includes in-frame clones alone and lacks a portion of them. The table shows 400,000 to 450,000 clones, with approximately 90% occurring only once. Germline values: CDR1 SGHDT, CDR2 YYEEEE. After removal of 3 bases from V and 3 bases from J, the junction contained 3 bases not matched to a gene. This CDR3 is 15 amino acids long. The TCR comes from a woman in her twenties or thirties with active or convalescent COVID-19. J is TRBJ1-5 and V is TRBV5-6, with 10 bases aligning to TRBD1. The sample taken for sequencing was peripheral blood. The CDR3 reads CASSWGQGNNQPQHF. Here the CDR3 DNA reads TGTGCCAGCAGCTGGGGACAGGGGAACAATCAGCCCCAGCATTTT. The complete variable domain, with remaining parts taken from reference TRBV5-6 and TRBJ1-5, reads DAGVTQSPTHLIKTRGQQVTLRCSPKSGHDTVSWYQQALGQGPQFIFQYYEEEERQRGNFPDRFSGHQFPNYSSELNVNALLLGDSALYLCASSWGQGNNQPQHFGDGTRLSIL.